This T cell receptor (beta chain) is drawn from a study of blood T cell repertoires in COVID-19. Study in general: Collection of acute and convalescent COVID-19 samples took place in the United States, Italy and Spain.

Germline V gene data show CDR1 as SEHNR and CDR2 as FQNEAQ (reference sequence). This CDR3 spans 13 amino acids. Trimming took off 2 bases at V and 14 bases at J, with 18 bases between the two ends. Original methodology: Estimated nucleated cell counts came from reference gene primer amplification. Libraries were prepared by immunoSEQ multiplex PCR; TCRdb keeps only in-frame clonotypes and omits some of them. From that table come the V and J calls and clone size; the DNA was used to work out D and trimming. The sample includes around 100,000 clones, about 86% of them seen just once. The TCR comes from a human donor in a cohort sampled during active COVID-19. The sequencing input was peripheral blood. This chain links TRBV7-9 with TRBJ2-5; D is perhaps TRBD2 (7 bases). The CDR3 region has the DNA TGTGCCAGCAGCTTAACGAGTGAGGGGGGGACATACTTC. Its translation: CASSLTSEGGTYF.